Listed below are T cell receptor beta chains from one sample, sequenced in a study of OX40 agonist ivuxolimab in advanced cancers. Using immunoSEQ multiplex PCR, the repertoire was profiled, and TCRdb retains in-frame clones only, with some absent. The repertoire has approximately 68,000 clones, about 91% of them found once; the top ten carry approximately 1.1%. This sample comprised CD4+ or CD8+ T cells sorted from blood, obtained in a trial of the OX40 agonist ivuxolimab. These receptors were collected from an adult with an advanced solid tumor such as melanoma, head and neck, liver or kidney cancer. Both conserved end residues are part of each CDR3. A D gene is named only where the DNA matches it firmly. Expanded clones are given a class, and other clones once, few, many or no size at all.

cdr3_nt cdr3_aa v_call clone_size j_call d_call cdr3_length
TGTGCCATCTCCCTTACGGGGACTCAGACTTCCTACGAGCAGTACTTC CAISLTGTQTSYEQYF TRBV10-3 - TRBJ2-7 - 16
TGTGCCAGCTCACCATTTCCGTCTAGCGGGAGTGTATCCGATGAGCAGTTCTTC CASSPFPSSGSVSDEQFF TRBV18 few TRBJ2-1 TRBD2 18
TGCGCCAGCAGTGACATTCCGAACACTGAAGCTTTCTTT CASSDIPNTEAFF TRBV10-1 - TRBJ1-1 - 13
TGTGCCAGCTCACCACTAAGCGGGGGTTACAATGAGCAGTTCTTC CASSPLSGGYNEQFF TRBV18 - TRBJ2-1 TRBD2 15
TGCAGTGTAACCTGCAATGAGCAGTTCTTC CSVTCNEQFF TRBV20-1 - TRBJ2-1 - 10
TGCGCCAGCAGGCAAGAGGAAAAACAGCCCCAGCATTTT CASRQEEKQPQHF TRBV5-1 - TRBJ1-5 - 13
TGTGCCAGCAGCTCTCTAGCGGGGGCAGATACGCAGTATTTT CASSSLAGADTQYF TRBV7-3 - TRBJ2-3 TRBD2 14
TGTGCCAGCTCACCAGAGTCCGGGCGCGAAGCTTTCTTT CASSPESGREAFF TRBV18 - TRBJ1-1 - 13
TGTGCCAGCAGGGATCTCTCCTACGAGCAGTACTTC CASRDLSYEQYF TRBV2 - TRBJ2-7 - 12
TGCGCCAGCAGCTTGCTAGCGGGAGTACCCTACAATGAGCAGTTCTTC CASSLLAGVPYNEQFF TRBV5-1 - TRBJ2-1 TRBD2 16
TGTGCCAGATCAGGGTCCACCGGGGAGCTGTTTTTT CARSGSTGELFF TRBV7-9 once TRBJ2-2 - 12
TGTGCCAGCAGTGAAGCCGTCGACTGGAACACTGAAGCTTTCTTT CASSEAVDWNTEAFF TRBV6-1 - TRBJ1-1 - 15
TGTGCCATCGGTGGGGCAATCGGGAATGAAAAACTGTTTTTT CAIGGAIGNEKLFF TRBV10-3 - TRBJ1-4 - 14
TGTGCCAGCAGTGACTCTTTACCGGTGCGTCGCTCTGGAAACACCATATATTTT CASSDSLPVRRSGNTIYF TRBV6-4 - TRBJ1-3 - 18
TGTGCCAGCAGCCCTCCCACGGGGGAGCAGTACTTC CASSPPTGEQYF TRBV5-6 - TRBJ2-7 - 12
TGTGCCAGTATCGGCCAGGGGTCGAACACCGGGGAGCTGTTTTTT CASIGQGSNTGELFF TRBV19 - TRBJ2-2 - 15
TGTGCCAGCAGCATGGATGTGAACACTGAAGCTTTCTTT CASSMDVNTEAFF TRBV5-6 - TRBJ1-1 - 13
TGTGCCAGTATCAAAACAGGGGTCGCTGAAGCTTTCTTT CASIKTGVAEAFF TRBV19 - TRBJ1-1 TRBD1 13
TGCAGCGTTGGGGCTCTTACCCCGCTCTATGGCTACACCTTC CSVGALTPLYGYTF TRBV29-1 once TRBJ1-2 - 14
TGTGCCAGCAGCGGGGGACAGGGGGGGAACTACGAGCAGTACTTC CASSGGQGGNYEQYF TRBV6-1 - TRBJ2-7 TRBD1 15
TGCGCCAGCAGTCCGACTAGCGGGGGCAACACCGGGGAGCTGTTTTTT CASSPTSGGNTGELFF TRBV23-1 - TRBJ2-2 TRBD2 16